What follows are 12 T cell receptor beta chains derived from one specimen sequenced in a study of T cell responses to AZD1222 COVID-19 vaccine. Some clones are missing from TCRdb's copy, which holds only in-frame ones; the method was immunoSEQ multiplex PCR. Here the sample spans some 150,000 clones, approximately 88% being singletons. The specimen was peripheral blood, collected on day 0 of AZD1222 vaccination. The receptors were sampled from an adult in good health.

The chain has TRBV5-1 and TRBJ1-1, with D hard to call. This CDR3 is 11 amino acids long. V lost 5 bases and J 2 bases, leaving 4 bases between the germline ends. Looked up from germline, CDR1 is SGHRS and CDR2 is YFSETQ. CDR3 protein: CASSNNTEAFF. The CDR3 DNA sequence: TGCGCCAGCAGTAATAACACTGAAGCTTTCTTT.

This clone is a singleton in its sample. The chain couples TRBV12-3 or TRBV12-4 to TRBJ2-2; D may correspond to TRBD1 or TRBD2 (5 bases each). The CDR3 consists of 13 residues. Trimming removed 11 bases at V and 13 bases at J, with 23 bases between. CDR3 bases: TGTGCCTCTAGCCATGGGACCCGAGGTGGGCTGTTTTTT. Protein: CASSHGTRGGLFF.

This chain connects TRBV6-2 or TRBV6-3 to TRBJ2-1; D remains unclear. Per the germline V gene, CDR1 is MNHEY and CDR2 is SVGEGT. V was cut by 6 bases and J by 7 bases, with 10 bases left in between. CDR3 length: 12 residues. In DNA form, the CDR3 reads TGTGCCAGCAGCGGCCACCTAAATGAGCAGTTCTTC. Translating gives CASSGHLNEQFF.

DNA of the CDR3: TGCGCCAGCAACAGGGTGAACGACGGCACTGAAGCTTTCTTT. It encodes CASNRVNDGTEAFF. The chain uses TRBV10-1 and TRBJ1-1, with a tentative D call TRBD1 (6 bases). The CDR3 extends over 14 amino acids. Germline CDR1 reads WNHNN; CDR2 reads SYGVQD (reference sequence). Deletions cut 7 bases from V and 4 bases from J, with 16 bases between.

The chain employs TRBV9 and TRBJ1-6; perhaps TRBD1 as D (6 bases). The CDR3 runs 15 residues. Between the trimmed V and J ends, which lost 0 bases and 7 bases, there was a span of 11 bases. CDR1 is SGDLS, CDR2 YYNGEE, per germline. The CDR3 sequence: CASSVGQGTNSPLHF. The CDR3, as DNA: TGTGCCAGCAGCGTAGGGCAGGGGACGAATTCACCCCTCCACTTT.

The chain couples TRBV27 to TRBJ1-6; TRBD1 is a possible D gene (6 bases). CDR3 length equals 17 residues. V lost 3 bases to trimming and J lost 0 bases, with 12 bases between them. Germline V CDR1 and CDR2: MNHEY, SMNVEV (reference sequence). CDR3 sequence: CASSFRDTSSYNSPLHF. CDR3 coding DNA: TGTGCCAGCAGTTTCCGGGACACGAGCTCCTATAATTCACCCCTCCACTTT.

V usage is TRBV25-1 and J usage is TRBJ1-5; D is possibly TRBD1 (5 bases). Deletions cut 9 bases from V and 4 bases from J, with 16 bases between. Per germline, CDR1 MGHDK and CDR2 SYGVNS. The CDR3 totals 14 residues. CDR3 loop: CASRGAGENQPQHF. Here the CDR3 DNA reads TGTGCCAGTCGGGGCGCGGGTGAGAATCAGCCCCAGCATTTT.

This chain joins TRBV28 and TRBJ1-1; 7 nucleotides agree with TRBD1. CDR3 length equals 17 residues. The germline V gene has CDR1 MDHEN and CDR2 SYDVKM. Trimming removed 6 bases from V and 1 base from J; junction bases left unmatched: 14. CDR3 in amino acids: CASRTATGTVGNTEAFF. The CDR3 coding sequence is TGTGCCAGCAGGACAGCGACCGGGACAGTAGGGAACACTGAAGCTTTCTTT.

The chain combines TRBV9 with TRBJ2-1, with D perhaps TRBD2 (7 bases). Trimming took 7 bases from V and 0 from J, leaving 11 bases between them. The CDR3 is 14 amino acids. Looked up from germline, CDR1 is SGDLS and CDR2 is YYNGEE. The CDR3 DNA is TGTGCCAGCGGGGGCGGGAGCTCCTACAATGAGCAGTTCTTC. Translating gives CASGGGSSYNEQFF.

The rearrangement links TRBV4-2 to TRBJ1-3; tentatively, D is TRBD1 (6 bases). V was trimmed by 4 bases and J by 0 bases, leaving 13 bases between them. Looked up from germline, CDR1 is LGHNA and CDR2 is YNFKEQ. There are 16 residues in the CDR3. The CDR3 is CASSRNAQGSGNTIYF. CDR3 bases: TGTGCCAGCAGCCGGAATGCACAGGGCTCTGGAAACACCATATATTTT.

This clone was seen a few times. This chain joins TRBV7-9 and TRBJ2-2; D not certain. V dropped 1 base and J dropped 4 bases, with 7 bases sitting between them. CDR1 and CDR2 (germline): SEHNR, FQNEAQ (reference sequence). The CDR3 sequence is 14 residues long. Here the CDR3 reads CASSLVGSTGELFF. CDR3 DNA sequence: TGTGCCAGCAGCTTAGTAGGCTCCACCGGGGAGCTGTTTTTT.

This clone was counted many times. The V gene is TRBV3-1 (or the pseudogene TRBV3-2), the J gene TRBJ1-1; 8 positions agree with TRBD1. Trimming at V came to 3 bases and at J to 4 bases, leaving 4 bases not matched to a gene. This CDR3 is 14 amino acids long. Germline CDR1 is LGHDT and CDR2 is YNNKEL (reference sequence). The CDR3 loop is CASSHSTGGTEAFF. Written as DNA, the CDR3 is TGTGCCAGCAGCCACTCTACAGGGGGCACTGAAGCTTTCTTT.